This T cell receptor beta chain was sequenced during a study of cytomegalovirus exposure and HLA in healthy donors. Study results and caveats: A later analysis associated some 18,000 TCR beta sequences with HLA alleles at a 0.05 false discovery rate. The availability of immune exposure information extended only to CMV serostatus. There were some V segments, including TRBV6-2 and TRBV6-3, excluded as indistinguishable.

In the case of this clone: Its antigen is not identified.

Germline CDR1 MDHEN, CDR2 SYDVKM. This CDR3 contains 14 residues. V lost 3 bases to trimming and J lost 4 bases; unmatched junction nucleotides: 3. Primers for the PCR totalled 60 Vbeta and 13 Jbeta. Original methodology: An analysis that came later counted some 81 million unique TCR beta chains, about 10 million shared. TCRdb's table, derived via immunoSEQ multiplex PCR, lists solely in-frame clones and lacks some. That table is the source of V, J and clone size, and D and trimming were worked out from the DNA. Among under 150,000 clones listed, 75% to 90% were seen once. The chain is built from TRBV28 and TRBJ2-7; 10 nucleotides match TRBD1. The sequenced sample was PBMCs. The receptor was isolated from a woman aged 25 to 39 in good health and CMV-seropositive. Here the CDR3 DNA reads TGTGCCAGCAGTTTGCTGGACAGGGGGTACGAGCAGTACTTC. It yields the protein CASSLLDRGYEQYF.